This T cell receptor beta chain was profiled in a study of blood T cell repertoires in COVID-19. Per the study methods: Reference gene primers were amplified, and this amplification served to estimate nucleated cell counts. Repertoires were generated with immunoSEQ multiplex PCR, while TCRdb's copy carries only in-frame clones and drops some. That table supplies the V and J calls and clone size; D and trimming were determined from the DNA. Of tens of thousands of clones detected, roughly 80% appear once; the ten largest clones hold roughly 12%. The sequencing sample was made of peripheral blood. The sequence was obtained from an older man with acute or convalescent COVID-19.

CDR3 in amino acids: CASSQISGSRGETQYF. In DNA form, the CDR3 reads TGTGCCAGCAGCCAGATTAGCGGGAGTCGGGGGGAGACCCAGTACTTC. This sequence joins TRBV3-1 (or the pseudogene TRBV3-2) and TRBJ2-5; TRBD2 matches at 9 bases. Per germline, CDR1 LGHDT and CDR2 YNNKEL (reference sequence). The CDR3 runs to 16 residues. The V and J ends lost 3 bases and 5 bases, in that order; junction bases with no gene match: 10.